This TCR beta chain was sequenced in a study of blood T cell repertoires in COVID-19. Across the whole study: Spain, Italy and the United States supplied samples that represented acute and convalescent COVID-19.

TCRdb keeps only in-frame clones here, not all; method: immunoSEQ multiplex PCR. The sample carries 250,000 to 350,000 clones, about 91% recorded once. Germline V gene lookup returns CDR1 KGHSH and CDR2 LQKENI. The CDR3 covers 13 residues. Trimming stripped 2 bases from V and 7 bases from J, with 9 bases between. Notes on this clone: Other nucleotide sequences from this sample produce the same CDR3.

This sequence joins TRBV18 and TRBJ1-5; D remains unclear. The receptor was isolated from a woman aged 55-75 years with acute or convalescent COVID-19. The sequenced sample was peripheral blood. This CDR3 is CASSPGSDQPQHF. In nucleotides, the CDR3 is TGTGCCAGCTCACCAGGGAGTGACCAGCCCCAGCATTTT.